The 12 T cell receptor beta chains below were found in one sample sequenced in a study of blood T cells in healthy people across ages. Combining a sample-barcoded 5' primer with a J-beta primer mix, a second PCR ran for about 7 to 11 cycles. One entry per CDR3 protein, called by TCRdb with MiXCR from the 5' RACE reads. The sample holds 600,000 to 850,000 distinct CDR3 sequences; roughly two fifths are singletons and the top ten take approximately 22%. The sequenced sample consisted of blood. These receptors originate from a woman aged 55-70 years in good health.

The rearrangement uses TRBV6-5 and TRBJ2-4, with 11 bases that match TRBD2. The DNA end lines up better with TRBJ2-5; the J call may be wrong. Germline V gene sequence: CDR1 MNHEY, CDR2 SVGAGI. This CDR3 is 15 amino acids long. The DNA of the CDR3 is TGTGCCAGCAGCCAAGGTACTAGCGGGAGAGAGACCCAGTACTTC. Encoded protein: CASSQGTSGRETQYF.

A single count supports this clonotype. A much bigger clone sits one base away, suggesting this may be a read error. This chain uses TRBV5-1 with TRBJ2-5, with TRBD1 matching 7 bases. Germline V gene lookup returns CDR1 SGHRS and CDR2 YFSETQ. The length of the CDR3 is 14 residues. Germline trimming cut 4 bases from V and 6 bases from J; bases unmatched to any gene: 9. The CDR3 sequence: CASSLGTEQQTQYF. CDR3 nucleotides: TGCGCCAGCAGCCTCGGGACAGAACAACAGACCCAGTACTTC.

The V call is TRBV11-2, the J call TRBJ2-2; TRBD1 agrees at 7 bases. Germline values: CDR1 SGHAT, CDR2 FQNNGV. With 1 base clipped from V and 7 bases from J, the junction kept 9 bases outside the gene matches. The CDR3 is 16 residues long. DNA of the CDR3: TGTGCCAGCAGCTTAGCTCTACAGGGGAAGAGCGGGGAGCTGTTTTTT. Translating gives CASSLALQGKSGELFF.

This rearrangement joins TRBV11-1 to TRBJ1-1, with D unresolved. V dropped 0 bases and J dropped 5 bases, with 10 bases sitting between them. Germline V gives CDR1 SGHAT, CDR2 FQDESV (reference sequence). This CDR3 region has 14 residues. CDR3 residues: CASSLAGVRTEAFF. CDR3 sequence (DNA): TGTGCCAGCAGCTTAGCCGGGGTTAGGACTGAAGCTTTCTTT.

This clonotype was found a few times. J is TRBJ2-5 and V is TRBV7-3, with TRBD2 identical over 13 bases. This CDR3 contains 16 residues. V lost 3 bases and J lost 0; bases outside the gene matches: 1. Germline V CDR1 and CDR2: SGHTA, FQGTGA. The chain's CDR3 is CASSFGLAGDQETQYF. The CDR3 region has the DNA TGTGCCAGCAGCTTCGGACTAGCGGGGGACCAAGAGACCCAGTACTTC.

This rearrangement joins TRBV6-5 to TRBJ2-1; 10 bases map to TRBD1. The germline gives CDR1 MNHEY, CDR2 SVGAGI. The trim removed 0 bases at V and 10 bases at J, leaving 6 bases unmatched. This CDR3 contains 15 residues. The CDR3 DNA reads as TGTGCCAGCAGTTACTCAGGACAGGGGGGGATCGAGCAGTTCTTC. Translation gives CASSYSGQGGIEQFF.

The CDR3 is CSAPRQGGSYEQYF. The CDR3 DNA sequence: TGCAGTGCTCCCAGACAGGGGGGCTCCTACGAGCAGTACTTC. V is TRBV20-1 and J is TRBJ2-7; 9 nucleotides align to TRBD1. Germline trimming cut 5 bases from V and 0 bases from J; bases unmatched to any gene: 5. Germline V gene lookup returns CDR1 DFQATT and CDR2 SNEGSKA (reference sequence). This CDR3 is 14 amino acids long.

This chain links TRBV20-1 with TRBJ1-2, with 11 bases matching TRBD1. This CDR3 has 13 residues. V shed 3 bases and J 3 bases; nucleotides not matched to a gene: 0. Germline CDR1 reads DFQATT; CDR2 reads SNEGSKA (reference sequence). The CDR3 is CSARGQGDYGYTF. CDR3 bases: TGCAGTGCTAGGGGACAGGGGGACTATGGCTACACCTTC.

V is TRBV5-1 and J is TRBJ1-5, with TRBD1 matching over 10 bases. CDR1 SGHRS and CDR2 YFSETQ come from the germline V gene. This CDR3 is built from 17 residues. J was trimmed by 3 bases and V by 4 bases; bases with no gene match: 10. CDR3 region: CASSPTGTGVSNQPQHF. The DNA of the CDR3 is TGCGCCAGCAGCCCGACCGGGACAGGGGTCTCCAATCAGCCCCAGCATTTT.

The rearrangement uses TRBV6-5 and TRBJ1-1; unclear D gene. The V gene's germline CDR1 is MNHEY and CDR2 SVGAGI. This CDR3 spans 14 amino acids. Trimming took off 2 bases at V and 3 bases at J, with 10 bases between the two ends. The CDR3 sequence is CASSYLDGDTEAFF. The CDR3 DNA reads as TGTGCCAGCAGTTACCTTGACGGGGACACTGAAGCTTTCTTT.

The V call is TRBV4-2, the J call TRBJ2-3, with 8 bases identical to TRBD1. J gave up 0 bases and V 1 base, and 3 bases lay outside the gene matches. Germline CDR1 is LGHNA and CDR2 is YNFKEQ. This CDR3 contains 16 residues. The CDR3 here is CASSQGTGSSTDTQYF. The CDR3 region has the DNA TGTGCCAGCAGCCAAGGGACAGGGTCTAGCACAGATACGCAGTATTTT.

This clonotype was counted a few times. This chain links TRBV5-1 with TRBJ1-2, with 11 positions matching TRBD1. The germline V gene encodes CDR1 SGHRS and CDR2 YFSETQ. With V trimmed by 4 bases and J by 4 bases, 9 bases remained unmatched. The CDR3 contains 16 residues. The CDR3 here is CASSQGGTGGSYGYTF. The CDR3, as DNA: TGCGCCAGCAGCCAAGGTGGGACAGGGGGATCCTATGGCTACACCTTC.